This T cell receptor (beta chain) is from a study of blood T cell repertoires in COVID-19. Study as a whole: The study drew acute and convalescent COVID-19 samples from the United States, Italy and Spain. PBMCs, B-cell-depleted T cells, or T cells provided the cDNA or gDNA that made up the material.

Per the study methods: Reference gene primer amplification gave nucleated cell count estimates. Sequencing was performed with immunoSEQ multiplex PCR; in TCRdb, only in-frame clones are kept and a portion is missing. D and trimming were read from the DNA, whereas the V and J calls and clone size are those reported in that table. The top ten clones hold 6.6% of a sample with 110,000 or so clones, about 80% of them seen once. The germline V gene encodes CDR1 SGDLS and CDR2 YYNGEE. The V gene lost 3 bases and the J gene lost 2 bases, with 9 bases spanning the gap. The CDR3 spans 14 residues. The V and J genes are TRBV9 and TRBJ2-1; D is perhaps TRBD2 (5 bases). Material: peripheral blood. This TCR was recovered from a woman between 50 and 59 years old with acute or convalescent COVID-19. The chain's CDR3 is CASSGSGPYNEQFF. CDR3 coding DNA: TGTGCCAGCAGCGGAAGCGGACCCTACAATGAGCAGTTCTTC.